Listed here are 30 T cell receptor beta chains from one sample, sequenced in a study of cytomegalovirus exposure and HLA in healthy donors. Researchers ran the PCR with 60 Vbeta and 13 Jbeta primers. The table came from immunoSEQ multiplex PCR; TCRdb's copy has only in-frame clones and leaves some out. The top ten hold less than 1.1% of the sample, which has roughly 190,000 clones, more than 70% seen once. The material sequenced was PBMCs. The receptors were sampled from a woman in her thirties or forties in good health and CMV-seronegative.

The rearrangement links TRBV19 to TRBJ1-2, with D unclear. Trimming pared 6 bases from V and 8 bases from J, leaving 19 bases between. The germline CDR1 and CDR2 sequences are LNHDA and SQIVND (reference sequence). The CDR3 consists of 14 residues. The DNA for the CDR3 is TGTGCCAGTAGAGACGGAGGACTACGGTTGGGCTACACCTTC. Its protein product is CASRDGGLRLGYTF.

The chain uses TRBV2 and TRBJ2-5; TRBD2 might be the D (5 bases). The ends were cut back, 7 bases at V and 1 base at J, with 7 bases in the middle. Germline CDR1 reads SNHLY; CDR2 reads FYNNEI. This CDR3 has 12 residues. For the CDR3, the DNA is TGTGCCAGCAAAAGCGGCCAAGAGACCCAGTACTTC. Its protein product is CASKSGQETQYF.

As regards this clone: In the same sample, other DNA sequences code for this CDR3. The chain carries TRBV9 and TRBJ2-7; the match to TRBD2 covers 7 bases. The CDR3 loop spans 14 amino acids. Germline V gives CDR1 SGDLS, CDR2 YYNGEE. The V and J ends lost 0 bases and 0 bases, in that order; junction bases with no gene match: 0. CDR3 sequence: CASSVGGSSYEQYF. DNA for the CDR3: TGTGCCAGCAGCGTAGGCGGGAGCTCCTACGAGCAGTACTTC.

This clone occurred once. V gene TRBV7-2 combines with J gene TRBJ2-1; TRBD1 is a possible D gene (7 bases). There are 15 residues in the CDR3. V lost 4 bases, J lost 6 bases, and 16 bases lay in between. From germline, CDR1 is SGHTA and CDR2 FQGNSA. The CDR3 DNA reads as TGTGCCAGCAGCTGGAGGGACAGTGCGTTCAATGAGCAGTTCTTC. Encoded protein: CASSWRDSAFNEQFF.

CDR3 amino acids: CASSLGTPQETQYF. The CDR3 DNA follows: TGTGCCAGCAGCTTAGGGACTCCTCAAGAGACCCAGTACTTC. The genes are TRBV5-5 and TRBJ2-5, with a tentative D call TRBD2 (6 bases). The CDR3 extends over 14 amino acids. Trimming removed 2 bases from V and 2 bases from J, with 10 bases in between. The V gene's germline CDR1 is SGHKS and CDR2 YYEKEE (reference sequence). Drawing the rest from reference TRBV5-5 and TRBJ2-5, the complete variable domain is DAGVTQSPTHLIKTRGQQVTLRCSPISGHKSVSWYQQVLGQGPQFIFQYYEKEERGRGNFPDRFSARQFPNYSSELNVNALLLGDSALYLCASSLGTPQETQYFGPGTRLLVL.

The rearrangement joins TRBV7-6 to TRBJ1-1; 12 positions agree with TRBD1. The CDR3 is 18 amino acids. V shed 5 bases and J 3 bases; nucleotides not matched to a gene: 13. Germline V gene sequence: CDR1 SGHVS, CDR2 FNYEAQ. The CDR3 protein is CASSVSGTGGKKDTEAFF. The CDR3 coding sequence is TGTGCCAGCAGCGTATCCGGGACAGGGGGCAAGAAGGACACTGAAGCTTTCTTT.

The rearrangement links TRBV19 to TRBJ2-1, with D uncertain. Germline loops: CDR1 LNHDA, CDR2 SQIVND (reference sequence). The CDR3 runs 13 residues. The V gene lost 4 bases and the J gene lost 2 bases, with 6 bases spanning the gap. The DNA for the CDR3 is TGTGCCAGTAGTAGTGACACCTACAATGAGCAGTTCTTC. Translation gives CASSSDTYNEQFF.

This chain uses TRBV7-9 with TRBJ2-7, with D possibly matching TRBD1 (6 bases). The CDR3 totals 13 residues. CDR1 is SEHNR, CDR2 FQNEAQ, per germline (reference sequence). V was pared by 3 bases and J by 0 bases, with 6 bases between. The CDR3, as DNA: TGTGCCAGCAGCTTGGACAGCTCCTACGAGCAGTACGTC. This sequence encodes CASSLDSSYEQYV.

The chain joins TRBV6-1 to TRBJ2-3, with a weak D call TRBD1 (6 bases). V was clipped by 4 bases and J by 1 base, with 15 bases between them. The germline CDR1 and CDR2 sequences are MNHNS and SASEGT. The CDR3 totals 16 residues. The CDR3 nucleotides are TGTGCCAGCAGTGGCCGGGACACCAGAGGCACAGATACGCAGTATTTT. This translates into CASSGRDTRGTDTQYF.

This clone was detected a few times. This rearrangement joins TRBV18 to TRBJ1-5; no firm D call. The germline CDR1 and CDR2 sequences are KGHSH and LQKENI. Trimming pared 5 bases from V and 5 bases from J, leaving 10 bases between. The CDR3 covers 13 residues. The CDR3: CASSTTGDQPQHF. The CDR3 DNA reads TGTGCCAGCTCAACGACCGGGGATCAGCCCCAGCATTTT.

This clone was found once. V and J are TRBV10-3 and TRBJ1-3; D unclear. V lost 1 base and J 9 bases, leaving 16 bases between the germline ends. The CDR3 spans 15 residues. Germline CDR1 ENHRY, CDR2 SYGVKD. Written as DNA, the CDR3 is TGTGCCATCAGTGAGTTCACAAGACTAGAAGGCACCATATATTTT. It codes for CAISEFTRLEGTIYF.

J is TRBJ1-2 and V is TRBV2, with a tentative D call TRBD1 (6 bases). V was pared by 3 bases and J by 8 bases, with 19 bases between. This CDR3 contains 15 residues. CDR1 and CDR2 from the germline V gene are SNHLY and FYNNEI. The CDR3 reads CASSDRTVQVRGYTF. The CDR3 DNA reads TGTGCCAGCAGTGATCGGACAGTCCAAGTGCGGGGCTACACCTTC.

This chain links TRBV6-4 with TRBJ2-3; 11 bases are a match to TRBD2. The CDR3 is 16 amino acids. The V gene end was trimmed by 3 bases and the J gene end by 3 bases; junction bases not matched to a gene: 5. Germline CDR1 and CDR2: MRHNA and SNTAGT. The CDR3 spells CASSDTTSGRTDTQYF. The CDR3 DNA sequence: TGTGCCAGCAGTGATACCACTAGCGGGAGAACAGATACGCAGTATTTT.

The chain couples TRBV2 to TRBJ1-1, with no clear D. V was clipped by 4 bases and J by 5 bases, with 11 bases between them. Looked up from germline, CDR1 is SNHLY and CDR2 is FYNNEI. This CDR3 comprises 13 residues. The CDR3 loop reads CASSVGLSTEAFF. CDR3 DNA: TGTGCCAGCAGTGTTGGCCTCTCAACTGAAGCTTTCTTT.

The chain combines TRBV7-8 with TRBJ2-7; 7 bases are shared with TRBD1. Germline trimming cut 1 base from V and 2 bases from J; bases unmatched to any gene: 5. CDR3 size: 15 residues. Germline values: CDR1 SGHVS, CDR2 FQNEAQ. CDR3 coding DNA: TGTGCCAGCAGCTTAGTGCCTGGACAGGCCTACGAGCAGTACTTC. This codes for CASSLVPGQAYEQYF.

In its sample, this clone is medium-sized (0.01 to 0.1%). The gene calls are TRBV11-3 and TRBJ2-1; possibly TRBD2 for D (5 bases). Germline CDR1 is SGHNT and CDR2 is YENEEA. The CDR3 length is 13 residues. Trimming shortened V by 4 bases and J by 4 bases, and 8 bases separated the two germline ends. As DNA, the CDR3 is TGTGCCAGCAGCTCTCGGGGATACAATGAGCAGTTCTTC. Translation gives CASSSRGYNEQFF.

The chain combines TRBV5-1 with TRBJ2-3; TRBD2 aligns across 10 bases. Germline trimming cut 6 bases from V and 0 bases from J; bases unmatched to any gene: 1. CDR3 size: 14 residues. Per germline, CDR1 SGHRS and CDR2 YFSETQ. The CDR3 loop is CASMTSGSTDTQYF. The CDR3 coding sequence is TGCGCCAGCATGACTAGCGGGAGCACAGATACGCAGTATTTT.

This sequence joins TRBV6-6 and TRBJ1-4; no firm D call. The V gene's germline CDR1 is MNHNY and CDR2 SVGAGI (reference sequence). The V gene lost 0 bases and the J gene lost 13 bases, with 12 bases spanning the gap. The CDR3 is 13 amino acids. Here the CDR3 reads CASSYSSGSPLFF. The CDR3 nucleotides are TGTGCCAGCAGTTACTCCAGCGGAAGTCCACTGTTTTTT.

This clone was seen a handful of times. The V and J genes are TRBV4-3 and TRBJ2-1, with 11 bases lining up with TRBD2. Trimming took 2 bases from V and 9 from J; bases not matched to a gene: 9. Germline-derived CDR1 and CDR2 are LGHNA and YSLEER. The CDR3 has 16 amino acids. The CDR3 DNA reads TGCGCCAGCAGCCAACGGCCAGGACTAGCGGGCGGTGAGCAGTTCTTC. Its translation: CASSQRPGLAGGEQFF.

The chain uses TRBV7-9 and TRBJ1-5; TRBD1 agrees at 7 bases. The trim removed 4 bases at V and 4 bases at J, leaving 4 bases unmatched. The CDR3 has 14 amino acids. Germline lookup yields CDR1 SEHNR and CDR2 FQNEAQ (reference sequence). The CDR3 spells CASSSDRVNQPQHF. DNA of the CDR3: TGTGCCAGCAGCTCAGACAGGGTGAATCAGCCCCAGCATTTT.

The rearrangement uses TRBV27 and TRBJ2-3, with D unresolved. Germline assignment: CDR1 MNHEY and CDR2 SMNVEV (reference sequence). V lost 8 bases to trimming and J lost 7 bases, with 19 bases between them. This CDR3 comprises 14 residues. CDR3 amino acids: CASSLRGESYTQYF. In DNA form, the CDR3 reads TGTGCCAGCTCTCTACGAGGCGAATCCTATACGCAGTATTTT.

V and J are TRBV27 and TRBJ2-7; a weak D match, TRBD1 (5 bases). Germline lookup yields CDR1 MNHEY and CDR2 SMNVEV (reference sequence). Trimming removed 8 bases from V and 2 bases from J, with 22 bases in between. The CDR3 has 16 amino acids. In DNA, the CDR3 is TGTGCCAGCTTCAAATCCAGGGTCGATTTCCCCTACGAGCAGTACTTC. Translating it yields CASFKSRVDFPYEQYF.

This chain joins TRBV27 and TRBJ2-6; 10 nucleotides align to TRBD1. The trim removed 8 bases at V and 3 bases at J, leaving 7 bases unmatched. Germline CDR1 MNHEY, CDR2 SMNVEV (reference sequence). The CDR3 is 16 residues long. The CDR3 spells CASRGQGIRGANVLTF. The CDR3 nucleotides are TGTGCCAGCCGGGGACAGGGGATCCGTGGGGCCAACGTCCTGACTTTC.

This clone was recorded once. This sequence joins TRBV4-1 and TRBJ1-2; TRBD1 agrees at 9 bases. V gave up 2 bases and J gave up 8 bases; unmatched junction bases: 12. The CDR3 loop spans 16 amino acids. Germline V gives CDR1 MGHRA, CDR2 YSYEKL. CDR3 protein: CASSQLLQGAGRGYTF. CDR3 in DNA: TGCGCCAGCAGCCAACTTCTACAGGGGGCTGGTAGGGGCTACACCTTC.

V and J are TRBV5-1 and TRBJ2-3; a possible D gene is TRBD2 (6 bases). The V end was cut by 0 bases, the J end by 0 bases, with 11 bases between. Germline lookup yields CDR1 SGHRS and CDR2 YFSETQ. This CDR3 is 16 amino acids long. CDR3 coding DNA: TGCGCCAGCAGCTTGGTAGTAGCGGAGAGCACAGATACGCAGTATTTT. This gives the protein CASSLVVAESTDTQYF.

The chain uses TRBV6-5 and TRBJ2-3; D is possibly TRBD1 (6 bases). The V gene lost 5 bases and the J gene lost 3 bases, with 15 bases spanning the gap. Germline V gene data show CDR1 as MNHEY and CDR2 as SVGAGI. This CDR3 has 15 amino acids. The CDR3 loop reads CASSQSTGPTDTQYF. The CDR3 DNA reads TGTGCCAGCAGTCAATCGACAGGTCCAACAGATACGCAGTATTTT.

A remark on this clone: Other DNA sequences of this sample code for an identical CDR3. This chain uses TRBV4-2 with TRBJ2-2; D uncertain. Germline CDR1 and CDR2: LGHNA and YNFKEQ. V was trimmed by 0 bases and J by 2 bases, leaving 10 bases between them. The CDR3 extends over 16 amino acids. CDR3 DNA sequence: TGTGCCAGCAGCCAAGAAGTCGCGGTAAACACCGGGGAGCTGTTTTTT. It is translated as CASSQEVAVNTGELFF.

The chain uses TRBV2 and TRBJ1-4; D might be TRBD1 (5 bases). Deletions cut 6 bases from V and 3 bases from J, with 20 bases between. Germline CDR1 and CDR2: SNHLY and FYNNEI. CDR3 size: 17 residues. The CDR3 loop is CASSPSAARVPNEKLFF. CDR3 coding DNA: TGTGCCAGCAGCCCCTCTGCGGCCAGGGTCCCTAATGAAAAACTGTTTTTT.

The chain links TRBV2 to TRBJ2-1; 11 bases fit TRBD1. The V and J ends lost 4 bases and 2 bases, in that order; junction bases with no gene match: 7. The V gene's germline CDR1 is SNHLY and CDR2 FYNNEI. The CDR3 sequence is 17 residues long. This CDR3 is CASSGFRTGGTYNEQFF. In DNA, the CDR3 is TGTGCCAGCAGTGGCTTCCGGACAGGGGGCACCTACAATGAGCAGTTCTTC.

V is TRBV19 and J is TRBJ1-3; D remains unclear. Deletions cut 5 bases from V and 4 bases from J, with 15 bases between. The CDR3 is made up of 15 amino acids. The germline V gene encodes CDR1 LNHDA and CDR2 SQIVND (reference sequence). The CDR3 here is CASSLGLQPGNTIYF. The CDR3 DNA sequence: TGTGCCAGTAGTCTTGGACTCCAGCCGGGAAACACCATATATTTT.